The TCR beta chain under discussion was sequenced for a study of blood T cell repertoires in COVID-19. Study-level background: Whether acute or convalescent, the COVID-19 samples came from the United States, Italy and Spain. The analysed material was cDNA or gDNA that came from T cells, B-cell-depleted T cells, or PBMCs.

The CDR3 consists of 13 residues. The germline gives CDR1 SGHRS, CDR2 YFSETQ. The germline V and J ends were trimmed by 0 bases and 5 bases, with 8 bases remaining between them. Original methodology: The assay estimated nucleated cells by amplifying reference gene primers. Sequenced by immunoSEQ multiplex PCR; TCRdb stores in-frame clones only, minus some. That table is the source of V, J and clone size, and D and trimming were worked out from the DNA. Found here are 200,000 or so clones, 88% of them singletons; the top ten hold about 6.6%. This TCR derives from a middle-aged woman who had recovered from COVID-19. The sample consisted of peripheral blood. The chain combines TRBV5-1 with TRBJ1-1, with D maybe TRBD1 (5 bases). The CDR3 region has the DNA TGCGCCAGCAGCTTGGGCAGGGCGACTGAAGCTTTCTTT. Translated: CASSLGRATEAFF.